This T cell receptor (beta chain) was found in a study of blood T cell repertoires in COVID-19. With 5 bases removed from V and 2 bases from J, the gap between germline ends came to 12 bases. The CDR3 runs to 14 residues. Germline V gives CDR1 LNHDA, CDR2 SQIVND (reference sequence). Method: immunoSEQ multiplex PCR; TCRdb's copy keeps in-frame clones and lacks some. The table shows about 220,000 clones, with 83% occurring only once. The TCR was taken from a woman aged 45-60 years who had been exposed to COVID-19. The chain couples TRBV19 to TRBJ1-1; TRBD1 is a possible D gene (5 bases). Sequencing was carried out using PBMCs or T cells enriched from blood (not recorded which). The CDR3 is CASSATDGNTEAFF. As DNA, the CDR3 is TGTGCCAGTAGTGCGACAGACGGCAACACTGAAGCTTTCTTT.